These 28 T cell receptor beta chains originate from one sample sequenced in a study of CD8+ T cells in alopecia areata. Investigators isolated RNA and reverse transcribed it into cDNA to act as the sequencing template. Method: immunoSEQ multiplex PCR; TCRdb's copy keeps in-frame clones and lacks some. The sample lists 180,000 or so clones, less than 70% occurring once. Indicated treatment: oral pan-JAK inhibitor, 5-10 mg twice daily. The material was CD8+ T cells sorted from blood, obtained at week 24, from a patient treated with tofacitinib. The receptors shown here come from a human donor with alopecia areata.

This clone showed up just once. The chain carries TRBV29-1 and TRBJ1-1, with D hard to call. The CDR3 has 11 residues. The germline V gene has CDR1 SQVTM and CDR2 ANQGSEA. V was clipped by 5 bases and J by 2 bases, with 6 bases between them. The CDR3 region is CSVFSNTEAFF. CDR3 DNA sequence: TGCAGCGTTTTCTCCAACACTGAAGCTTTCTTT.

The V call is TRBV29-1, the J call TRBJ2-7, with TRBD2 identical over 11 bases. CDR3 length: 14 amino acids. V lost 2 bases, J lost 2 bases, and 2 bases stayed unmatched. Germline V lookup: CDR1 SQVTM, CDR2 ANQGSEA. CDR3 loop: CSVELAGGPYEQYF. The CDR3 DNA is TGCAGCGTTGAACTAGCGGGGGGACCCTACGAGCAGTACTTC.

CDR3 residues: CSVDFSRGVSRGYTF. CDR3 in DNA: TGCAGCGTTGATTTTAGTCGAGGGGTATCGAGGGGCTACACCTTC. J is TRBJ1-2 and V is TRBV29-1, with D tentatively TRBD1 (5 bases). Germline lookup yields CDR1 SQVTM and CDR2 ANQGSEA. This CDR3 comprises 15 residues. The V gene lost 3 bases and the J gene lost 8 bases, with 22 bases spanning the gap.

The chain employs TRBV7-2 and TRBJ2-5; D might be TRBD1 (5 bases). Germline values: CDR1 SGHTA, CDR2 FQGNSA. Trimming took off 1 base at V and 4 bases at J, with 13 bases between the two ends. This CDR3 has 15 amino acids. The CDR3 loop reads CASSLVPQGRETQYF. The CDR3 coding sequence is TGTGCCAGCAGCTTAGTGCCCCAGGGCAGAGAGACCCAGTACTTC.

The chain is built from TRBV29-1 and TRBJ2-2; D not resolved. The germline V gene has CDR1 SQVTM and CDR2 ANQGSEA. The CDR3 contains 14 residues. The V end lost 0 bases, the J end lost 4 bases, and 9 bases lay between the germline ends. DNA of the CDR3: TGCAGCGTTGAAGATCATCAGGTCACCGGGGAGCTGTTTTTT. Amino acids: CSVEDHQVTGELFF.

This clone was detected only once. This chain connects TRBV29-1 to TRBJ1-3; D remains unclear. Per the germline V gene, CDR1 is SQVTM and CDR2 is ANQGSEA. V was clipped by 1 base and J by 0 bases, with 7 bases between them. The CDR3 is made up of 14 amino acids. This CDR3 reads CSVEGLNSGNTIYF. In DNA form, the CDR3 reads TGCAGCGTTGAAGGGCTGAACTCTGGAAACACCATATATTTT.

The V call is TRBV30, the J call TRBJ1-1, with D unclear. The V end lost 0 bases, the J end lost 6 bases, and 8 bases lay between the germline ends. From germline, CDR1 is GTSNPN and CDR2 SVGIG (reference sequence). The CDR3 is 12 residues long. CDR3 sequence (DNA): TGTGCCTGGAGTGTACGGGGAGCTGAAGCTTTCTTT. This codes for CAWSVRGAEAFF.

This clone was seen a few times. The gene calls are TRBV9 and TRBJ1-6; 7 bases line up with TRBD1. With V trimmed by 5 bases and J by 9 bases, 8 bases remained unmatched. The CDR3 consists of 14 residues. CDR1 and CDR2 (germline): SGDLS, YYNGEE. CDR3 nucleotides: TGTGCCAGCAGTTTTACAGGGGACGGTTCACCCCTCCACTTT. Amino acids: CASSFTGDGSPLHF. The full variable domain, its missing parts supplied by reference TRBV9 and TRBJ1-6, is DSGVTQTPKHLITATGQRVTLRCSPRSGDLSVYWYQQSLDQGLQFLIQYYNGEERAKGNILERFSAQQFPDLHSELNLSSLELGDSALYFCASSFTGDGSPLHFGNGTRLTVT.

This clone occurred once. The chain recombines TRBV5-4 with TRBJ2-1; 15 nucleotides align to TRBD2. The CDR3 runs 15 residues. The germline gives CDR1 SGHNT, CDR2 YYREEE (reference sequence). Trimming cost V 5 bases and J 8 bases; bases outside gene matches: 5. The CDR3 DNA follows: TGTGCCAGCAGTCCCAGGACTAGCGGGGGGGATGAGCAGTTCTTC. The encoded protein is CASSPRTSGGDEQFF.

Only a few counts were recorded for this clone. This sequence joins TRBV7-9 and TRBJ2-3, with TRBD1 matching over 8 bases. J lost 2 bases, V lost 2 bases, and 9 bases had no gene match. The CDR3 runs to 17 residues. The germline V gene encodes CDR1 SEHNR and CDR2 FQNEAQ (reference sequence). The CDR3 DNA is TGTGCCAGCAGCTTACCCCGGGACAGGAGTCCCACAGATACGCAGTATTTT. It encodes CASSLPRDRSPTDTQYF.

This clone was detected a few times. The CDR3 spells CAWSPGTGANTEAFF. The CDR3 bases are TGTGCCTGGAGTCCCGGGACAGGGGCGAACACTGAAGCTTTCTTT. The chain links TRBV30 to TRBJ1-1, with 10 bases fitting TRBD1. From germline, CDR1 is GTSNPN and CDR2 SVGIG (reference sequence). The V segment lost 2 bases and the J segment 1 base; nucleotides outside the gene matches: 4. This CDR3 is built from 15 residues.

This clone was seen once. The chain employs TRBV30 and TRBJ2-1, with D maybe TRBD1 (5 bases). CDR1 and CDR2 (germline): GTSNPN, SVGIG (reference sequence). V was cut by 4 bases and J by 10 bases, with 17 bases left in between. The CDR3 has 13 amino acids. CDR3 nucleotide sequence: TGTGCCTGGAATGAAGGCAGGGTCCCGGAGCAGTTCTTC. Protein sequence: CAWNEGRVPEQFF. Full variable domain (remainder filled in from reference TRBV30 and TRBJ2-1): SQTIHQWPATLVQPVGSPLSLECTVEGTSNPNLYWYRQAAGRGLQLLFYSVGIGQISSEVPQNLSASRPQDRQFILSSKKLLLSDSGFYLCAWNEGRVPEQFFGPGTRLTVL.

The chain combines TRBV4-3 with TRBJ2-7; 12 positions agree with TRBD1. Looked up from germline, CDR1 is LGHNA and CDR2 is YSLEER. V gave up 1 base and J gave up 7 bases; unmatched junction bases: 11. This CDR3 has 17 residues. CDR3 protein: CASSQASPGQGAYEQYF. As DNA, the CDR3 is TGCGCCAGCAGCCAAGCTTCCCCGGGACAGGGGGCTTATGAGCAGTACTTC.

The rearrangement joins TRBV7-3 to TRBJ2-3, with D unclear. V was cut by 2 bases and J by 2 bases, with 5 bases left in between. The germline V gene has CDR1 SGHTA and CDR2 FQGTGA. CDR3 length: 13 amino acids. CDR3 coding DNA: TGTGCCAGCAGCTTAGTCCACACAGATACGCAGTATTTT. Its translation is CASSLVHTDTQYF.

This clone was seen a single time. The genes are TRBV4-3 and TRBJ2-1, with 7 bases that match TRBD2. Germline loops: CDR1 LGHNA, CDR2 YSLEER. Germline trimming cut 0 bases from V and 3 bases from J; bases unmatched to any gene: 2. This CDR3 has 15 amino acids. The CDR3 spells CASSQDWTSYNEQFF. The CDR3 DNA follows: TGCGCCAGCAGCCAAGATTGGACTAGCTACAATGAGCAGTTCTTC.

The chain couples TRBV7-9 to TRBJ1-5; D ambiguous. Germline CDR1 reads SEHNR; CDR2 reads FQNEAQ (reference sequence). Trimming shortened V by 6 bases and J by 9 bases, and 18 bases separated the two germline ends. The CDR3 contains 14 residues. This CDR3 is CASRSIPPSPPQHF. As DNA, the CDR3 is TGTGCCAGCAGATCGATCCCCCCAAGTCCGCCCCAGCATTTT.

The chain uses TRBV27 and TRBJ2-3; 13 bases agree with TRBD2. With 0 bases clipped from V and 1 base from J, the junction kept 4 bases outside the gene matches. CDR1 is MNHEY, CDR2 SMNVEV, per germline (reference sequence). The CDR3 runs 18 residues. This CDR3 is CASSLSRGLAGGTDTQYF. The DNA for the CDR3 is TGTGCCAGCAGTTTATCCAGAGGACTAGCGGGGGGCACAGATACGCAGTATTTT.

This clone is a singleton in its sample. The chain couples TRBV19 to TRBJ2-7; D could derive from TRBD1 or TRBD2 (5 bases each). Trimming stripped 7 bases from V and 5 bases from J, with 21 bases between. The CDR3 sequence is 15 residues long. The V gene's germline CDR1 is LNHDA and CDR2 SQIVND (reference sequence). The CDR3 here is CASTPGPRYGDEQYF. As DNA, the CDR3 is TGTGCCAGTACTCCGGGGCCGCGATACGGGGACGAGCAGTACTTC.

The rearrangement links TRBV30 to TRBJ1-2; D gene uncertain. This CDR3 comprises 13 residues. The V gene's germline CDR1 is GTSNPN and CDR2 SVGIG (reference sequence). V was clipped by 2 bases and J by 7 bases, with 14 bases between them. CDR3 sequence (DNA): TGTGCCTGGAGTAGCCCGGCCGGTGGTGGCTACACCTTC. Translation gives CAWSSPAGGGYTF.

This clone was counted many times. CDR3 loop: CASSQVSSLNTEAFF. The CDR3 DNA follows: TGTGCCAGCAGCCAAGTCTCCAGCCTGAACACTGAAGCTTTCTTT. This chain uses TRBV14 with TRBJ1-1; no firm D call. This CDR3 contains 15 residues. V lost 1 base and J lost 0, with 9 bases in between. CDR1 and CDR2 (germline): SGHDN, FVKESK.

Remarks on this clone: Other nucleotide sequences in the sample specify the same CDR3. CDR3 sequence: CASSIQGTEAFF. As DNA, the CDR3 is TGTGCCAGTAGTATTCAGGGTACGGAAGCTTTCTTT. The chain is built from TRBV19 and TRBJ1-1, with D possibly being TRBD1 (5 bases). V was cut by 3 bases and J by 8 bases, with 10 bases left in between. The germline gives CDR1 LNHDA, CDR2 SQIVND (reference sequence). The CDR3 runs 12 residues.

The chain carries TRBV9 and TRBJ1-1; D is possibly TRBD1 (6 bases). V was cut by 5 bases and J by 5 bases, with 10 bases left in between. The CDR3 extends over 12 amino acids. In germline, CDR1 is SGDLS, CDR2 YYNGEE. CDR3: CASSLQGTEAFF. CDR3 DNA: TGTGCCAGCAGTCTCCAGGGGACTGAAGCTTTCTTT.

This chain joins TRBV29-1 and TRBJ1-5; no clear D. Germline V lookup: CDR1 SQVTM, CDR2 ANQGSEA. This CDR3 comprises 14 residues. Trimming cost V 8 bases and J 6 bases, with 20 bases left between them. The CDR3 protein is CSSPISGFVQPQHF. The CDR3, as DNA: TGCAGCTCCCCCATATCTGGGTTCGTTCAGCCCCAGCATTTT.

About this clone: The junction does not match germline at one end; this may be a read error. The V gene is TRBV27, the J gene TRBJ2-2; 10 bases line up with TRBD1. Looked up from germline, CDR1 is MNHEY and CDR2 is SMNVEV (reference sequence). The CDR3 sequence is 12 residues long. CDR3 nucleotide sequence: TGTGCCAGCAGCTTTCGGACAGGGGGGCTGTTTTTT. Translation: CASSFRTGGLFF.

The chain joins TRBV11-2 to TRBJ2-1, with 7 bases fitting TRBD2. Germline loops: CDR1 SGHAT, CDR2 FQNNGV. V lost 7 bases to trimming and J lost 4 bases; unmatched junction nucleotides: 4. The CDR3 extends over 13 amino acids. The CDR3 DNA reads TGTGCCAGCACAGTTAGCGGGTACAATGAGCAGTTCTTC. Protein: CASTVSGYNEQFF.

On this clone itself: Additional DNA sequences in this sample encode the identical CDR3. The chain employs TRBV30 and TRBJ1-5; no clear D gene. The length of the CDR3 is 13 residues. The germline V gene encodes CDR1 GTSNPN and CDR2 SVGIG (reference sequence). Trimming left V 0 bases short and J 2 bases short, with 5 bases between. The CDR3 DNA reads as TGTGCCTGGAGTGTAACTGGCAATCAGCCCCAGCATTTT. It yields the protein CAWSVTGNQPQHF.

V and J are TRBV4-3 and TRBJ2-7; D is undetermined. The CDR3 is 14 residues long. With 1 base removed from V and 3 bases from J, the gap between germline ends came to 10 bases. The germline V gene has CDR1 LGHNA and CDR2 YSLEER. CDR3 nucleotides: TGCGCCAGCAGCCAAGGTCATACACTCTACGAGCAGTACTTC. Translating it yields CASSQGHTLYEQYF.

This clone was seen once. The chain is built from TRBV15 and TRBJ1-6; TRBD1 matches at 8 bases. CDR3 length equals 16 residues. The J segment lost 8 bases and the V segment lost 0 bases, leaving 6 bases of the junction unmatched. The V gene's germline CDR1 is LNHNV and CDR2 YYDKDF (reference sequence). The CDR3 loop reads CATSRDWAGGDSPLHF. The CDR3 nucleotides are TGTGCCACCAGCAGAGATTGGGCAGGGGGCGATTCACCCCTCCACTTT. Combining the CDR3 with reference TRBV15 and TRBJ1-6 gives the whole variable domain DAMVIQNPRYQVTQFGKPVTLSCSQTLNHNVMYWYQQKSSQAPKLLFHYYDKDFNNEADTPDNFQSRRPNTSFCFLDIRSPGLGDTAMYLCATSRDWAGGDSPLHFGNGTRLTVT.